What follows are 14 T cell receptor beta chains derived from one specimen sequenced in a study of cytomegalovirus exposure and HLA in healthy donors. Sequencing was performed with immunoSEQ multiplex PCR; in TCRdb, only in-frame clones are kept and a portion is missing. The table lists around 60,000 clones, about nine tenths of them singletons. The sample taken for sequencing was PBMCs. The receptors derive from a man aged 18 to 30 in good health and CMV-seronegative.

This clone was counted a few times. The V gene is TRBV7-9, the J gene TRBJ2-3; D not resolved. Germline V gene sequence: CDR1 SEHNR, CDR2 FQNEAQ (reference sequence). The CDR3 is made up of 15 amino acids. Trimming removed 5 bases from V and 6 bases from J, with 18 bases in between. In DNA form, the CDR3 reads TGTGCCAGCAGCCCCGAGTTCGTCAAATCGGATACGCAGTATTTT. This translates into CASSPEFVKSDTQYF.

This chain links TRBV29-1 with TRBJ2-4, with 8 nucleotides matching TRBD2. Germline V CDR1 and CDR2: SQVTM, ANQGSEA. The CDR3 contains 11 residues. Trimming at V came to 6 bases and at J to 9 bases, leaving 4 bases not matched to a gene. This CDR3 is CSVTRGGIQYF. CDR3 sequence (DNA): TGCAGCGTCACTCGGGGGGGCATTCAGTACTTC.

This clone was picked up a small number of times. V gene TRBV30 combines with J gene TRBJ1-2; 7 bases fit TRBD1. The germline gives CDR1 GTSNPN, CDR2 SVGIG (reference sequence). The length of the CDR3 is 13 residues. The CDR3 bases are TGTGCAGCAAAACGGGACAGACCCTATGGCTACACCTTC. Translating it yields CAAKRDRPYGYTF.

This clone was detected only once. The chain carries TRBV6-4 and TRBJ2-1, with 8 bases fitting TRBD2. The CDR3 sequence is 15 residues long. J was trimmed by 6 bases and V by 6 bases; bases with no gene match: 10. CDR1 is MRHNA and CDR2 is SNTAGT in the germline V gene. The CDR3 region is CASSPGGLVFNEQFF. CDR3 DNA sequence: TGTGCCAGCAGCCCCGGGGGACTAGTATTCAATGAGCAGTTCTTC.

This clone has only one observation. The CDR3 DNA sequence: TGCAGCGTTGATGGGAGGACGAACACTGAAGCTTTCTTT. It encodes CSVDGRTNTEAFF. The rearrangement uses TRBV29-1 and TRBJ1-1; D unresolved. CDR3 length: 13 amino acids. Germline V gene lookup returns CDR1 SQVTM and CDR2 ANQGSEA. Trimming stripped 3 bases from V and 1 base from J, with 9 bases between. The full variable domain, completed using reference TRBV29-1 and TRBJ1-1, is SAVISQKPSRDICQRGTSLTIQCQVDSQVTMMFWYRQQPGQSLTLIATANQGSEATYESGFVIDKFPISRPNLTFSTLTVSNMSPEDSSIYLCSVDGRTNTEAFFGQGTRLTVV.

The chain employs TRBV11-2 and TRBJ2-3; 9 bases are a match to TRBD1. This CDR3 spans 16 amino acids. Germline trimming cut 3 bases from V and 2 bases from J; bases unmatched to any gene: 6. Germline V CDR1 and CDR2: SGHAT, FQNNGV. CDR3 nucleotide sequence: TGTGCCAGCAGCTTGAGGGACAGGGCTAACACAGATACGCAGTATTTT. Translated, it gives CASSLRDRANTDTQYF.

The chain couples TRBV7-9 to TRBJ2-3; weak D call: TRBD1 (5 bases). The V gene lost 1 base and the J gene lost 8 bases, with 10 bases spanning the gap. There are 13 residues in the CDR3. The germline gives CDR1 SEHNR, CDR2 FQNEAQ (reference sequence). In DNA, the CDR3 is TGTGCCAGCAGCTTAGAAGGGGTTGGTACGCAGTATTTT. It translates to CASSLEGVGTQYF.

The CDR3 is CASSPGQGRRNEQFF. The DNA of the CDR3 is TGTGCCAGCAGTCCCGGACAGGGTAGGCGCAATGAGCAGTTCTTC. This chain joins TRBV6-1 and TRBJ2-1, with 8 nucleotides matching TRBD1. Per germline, CDR1 MNHNS and CDR2 SASEGT. This CDR3 comprises 15 residues. J lost 6 bases, V lost 5 bases, and 9 bases had no gene match.

This clone was observed many times. The chain is built from TRBV27 and TRBJ2-7; no clear D gene. V gave up 2 bases and J gave up 3 bases, with 8 bases separating them. CDR1 and CDR2 from the germline V gene are MNHEY and SMNVEV (reference sequence). The CDR3 sequence is 13 residues long. CDR3: CASSLQYRYEQYF. DNA of the CDR3: TGTGCCAGCAGTTTACAGTACCGCTACGAGCAGTACTTC.

This chain's CDR3 is CASSFRLAGPGRQNTGELFF. The CDR3 DNA reads as TGTGCCAGCAGTTTCCGGCTAGCGGGACCAGGGAGGCAAAACACCGGGGAGCTGTTTTTT. This sequence joins TRBV27 and TRBJ2-2; 9 nucleotides line up with TRBD2. Trimming took 3 bases from V and 2 from J; bases not matched to a gene: 16. CDR1 is MNHEY, CDR2 SMNVEV, per germline (reference sequence). The CDR3 runs 20 residues.

The rearrangement uses TRBV9 and TRBJ2-7, with 8 positions matching TRBD1. Germline values: CDR1 SGDLS, CDR2 YYNGEE. Germline trimming cut 4 bases from V and 0 bases from J; bases unmatched to any gene: 6. The CDR3 totals 15 residues. The CDR3 DNA is TGTGCCAGCAGCTCGGAAGACAGGGGCTCCTACGAGCAGTACTTC. Protein product: CASSSEDRGSYEQYF. Based on the CDR3 plus reference TRBV9 and TRBJ2-7, the full variable domain is DSGVTQTPKHLITATGQRVTLRCSPRSGDLSVYWYQQSLDQGLQFLIQYYNGEERAKGNILERFSAQQFPDLHSELNLSSLELGDSALYFCASSSEDRGSYEQYFGPGTRLTVT.

This clone appeared a single time. V and J are TRBV7-9 and TRBJ2-7; D is possibly TRBD1 (6 bases). The length of the CDR3 is 12 residues. Per germline, CDR1 SEHNR and CDR2 FQNEAQ (reference sequence). V gave up 6 bases and J gave up 5 bases, with 11 bases separating them. CDR3 in amino acids: CASRGAFHEQYF. In DNA, the CDR3 is TGTGCCAGCAGGGGGGCATTCCACGAGCAGTACTTC.

This chain uses TRBV19 with TRBJ1-1; weak D call: TRBD1 (6 bases). CDR3 length equals 14 residues. Germline CDR1 LNHDA, CDR2 SQIVND (reference sequence). Trimming removed 3 bases from V and 8 bases from J, with 16 bases in between. The CDR3 DNA sequence: TGTGCCAGTAGTATCGGAGGGGGGGGGCCCGAAGCTTTCTTT. Protein product: CASSIGGGGPEAFF.

The rearrangement uses TRBV5-1 and TRBJ1-5; D call uncertain. This CDR3 spans 14 amino acids. With 2 bases removed from V and 2 bases from J, the gap between germline ends came to 8 bases. Per germline, CDR1 SGHRS and CDR2 YFSETQ. This CDR3 is CASSLNSGNQPQHF. In DNA form, the CDR3 reads TGCGCCAGCAGCTTAAATTCGGGCAATCAGCCCCAGCATTTT.